The rows below give T cell receptor beta chains drawn from one sample of a study of blood T cells in healthy people across ages. TCRdb passed the 5' RACE reads through MiXCR, listing each CDR3 protein once. The sample lists approximately 1,700,000 distinct CDR3 sequences, roughly two fifths occurring once. Sequenced: blood. The source of these receptors is a human donor in good health. Both conserved end residues are part of each CDR3. A D gene is named only where the DNA matches it firmly. Rows give clone size only sometimes, using once, few, many, or a class for an expanded clone.

v_gene	abundance	j_gene	d_gene	CDR3aa	CDR3nt
TRBV7-6	few	TRBJ2-4	-	CASSLTVENIQYF	TGTGCCAGCAGCTTAACGGTGGAAAACATTCAGTACTTC
TRBV5-1	-	TRBJ2-2	-	CASSLPTGTGELFF	TGCGCCAGCAGCTTGCCTACAGGCACCGGGGAGCTGTTTTTT
TRBV5-1	few	TRBJ2-1	-	CASSLGAPRIHNEQFF	TGCGCCAGCAGCTTGGGCGCACCTCGAATCCACAATGAGCAGTTCTTC
TRBV7-7	-	TRBJ2-1	-	CTSSQDPMGDEQFF	TGTACGAGCAGCCAGGACCCCATGGGAGATGAGCAGTTCTTC
TRBV2	-	TRBJ1-2	TRBD1	CASSELTGVDGYTF	TGTGCCAGCAGTGAGCTTACAGGGGTGGATGGCTACACCTTC
TRBV7-2	-	TRBJ2-1	-	CASRTPEAGRTYNEQFF	TGTGCCAGCAGAACTCCTGAGGCGGGGCGGACCTACAATGAGCAGTTCTTC
TRBV5-1	-	TRBJ2-1	-	CASTVGGGSHNEQFF	TGCGCCAGCACGGTAGGGGGTGGATCTCACAATGAGCAGTTCTTC
TRBV4-3	-	TRBJ2-5	TRBD1	CASSQAGTAEETQYF	TGCGCCAGCAGCCAAGCTGGGACAGCCGAAGAGACCCAGTACTTC
TRBV4-1	-	TRBJ1-2	TRBD1	CASSLGTVQVDGYTF	TGCGCCAGCAGCTTGGGGACAGTCCAGGTGGATGGCTACACCTTC
TRBV12-3/TRBV12-4	once	TRBJ1-1	TRBD1	CASSSGGDGAFF	TGTGCCAGCAGTTCAGGGGGGGACGGAGCTTTCTTT
TRBV28	few	TRBJ2-3	-	CASSLSLDSADTQYF	TGTGCCAGCAGTTTATCCCTGGACTCGGCGGATACGCAGTATTTT
TRBV6-2/TRBV6-3	few	TRBJ1-5	-	CASSYSNTYQPQHF	TGTGCCAGCAGTTACTCTAACACCTATCAGCCCCAGCATTTT
TRBV4-2	many	TRBJ2-3	TRBD2	CASSQESAGGPTDTQYF	TGTGCCAGCAGCCAAGAATCCGCGGGGGGGCCCACAGATACGCAGTATTTT
TRBV11-1	-	TRBJ2-6	TRBD1	CASSYRTGTTLSGANVLTF	TGTGCCAGCAGCTACCGGACAGGGACAACTCTCTCTGGGGCCAACGTCCTGACTTTC
TRBV5-1	few	TRBJ2-1	TRBD2	CASSSTSGRINEQFF	TGCGCCAGCAGTTCGACTAGCGGGAGGATCAATGAGCAGTTCTTC
TRBV6-2/TRBV6-3	-	TRBJ2-7	-	CASTQSRAKQYF	TGTGCCAGCACCCAATCCCGGGCCAAGCAGTACTTC
TRBV7-2	-	TRBJ1-2	-	CASSSPQRGARGYTF	TGTGCCAGCAGCTCGCCCCAGCGGGGGGCAAGAGGCTACACCTTC
TRBV12-3/TRBV12-4	-	TRBJ1-2	-	CASSLAALGGVHGYTF	TGTGCCAGCAGTTTAGCGGCGCTCGGGGGCGTGCATGGCTACACCTTC
TRBV10-3	-	TRBJ2-6	-	CAIAPGDSLSGANVLTF	TGTGCCATCGCTCCGGGGGACAGTCTCTCTGGGGCCAACGTCCTGACTTTC
TRBV6-5	many	TRBJ1-2	-	CASSYSTGIYGYTF	TGTGCCAGCAGTTACTCAACAGGGATATATGGCTACACCTTC
TRBV7-3	-	TRBJ2-7	-	CASSPTGYGEQYF	TGTGCCAGCAGCCCGACAGGATACGGCGAGCAGTACTTC
TRBV20-1	-	TRBJ2-7	TRBD2	CSATLLGGGYEQYF	TGCAGTGCTACTCTCCTCGGGGGGGGCTACGAGCAGTACTTC
TRBV7-2	few	TRBJ2-3	-	CASSLIPDTQYF	TGTGCCAGCAGCTTAATTCCAGATACGCAGTATTTT
TRBV9	few	TRBJ2-7	TRBD2	CASSPRDYNSYEQYF	TGTGCCAGCAGCCCCCGGGACTACAACTCCTACGAGCAGTACTTC
TRBV3-1	-	TRBJ2-7	-	CASSQVVGPYEQYF	TGTGCCAGCAGCCAAGTGGTAGGTCCTTACGAGCAGTACTTC
TRBV20-1	-	TRBJ2-5	TRBD1	CSAGSRQGETQYF	TGCAGTGCTGGATCTAGACAGGGGGAGACCCAGTACTTC
TRBV5-1	-	TRBJ2-4	TRBD1	CASSLAGGGNIQYF	TGCGCCAGCAGCTTGGCAGGGGGCGGGAACATTCAGTACTTC
TRBV29-1	once	TRBJ1-5	TRBD1	CSVGNRGNQPQHF	TGCAGCGTCGGGAACAGGGGGAATCAGCCCCAGCATTTT
TRBV13	-	TRBJ2-1	-	CASSFEGRGEQFF	TGTGCCAGCAGCTTTGAGGGACGGGGTGAGCAGTTCTTC
TRBV29-1	-	TRBJ1-4	-	CSVPPGAANEKLFF	TGCAGCGTCCCCCCCGGGGCAGCTAATGAAAAACTGTTTTTT
TRBV9	few	TRBJ2-7	-	CASSVDGLYEQYF	TGTGCCAGCAGCGTAGACGGTTTATACGAGCAGTACTTC
TRBV4-2	-	TRBJ1-4	-	CASSETAGSTNEKLFF	TGTGCCAGCAGCGAAACAGCCGGTTCAACTAATGAAAAACTGTTTTTT
TRBV4-2	few	TRBJ2-5	-	CASSQLAMGETQYF	TGTGCCAGCAGCCAGCTAGCGATGGGAGAGACCCAGTACTTC
TRBV20-1	few	TRBJ1-2	-	CSAPIGHSGLYGYTF	TGCAGTGCTCCAATCGGACACAGCGGCCTCTATGGCTACACCTTC
TRBV29-1	few	TRBJ1-1	-	CSVVGPGRATEAFF	TGCAGCGTTGTCGGTCCAGGGCGGGCCACTGAAGCTTTCTTT
TRBV29-1	few	TRBJ1-1	-	CSAVGGDLGTEAFF	TGCAGCGCCGTGGGGGGGGACTTGGGCACTGAAGCTTTCTTT
TRBV12-3/TRBV12-4	-	TRBJ1-1	-	CASSLPTEYTEAFF	TGTGCCAGCAGTCTCCCCACAGAGTACACTGAAGCTTTCTTT
TRBV3-1	-	TRBJ2-3	-	CASSRGGRFSTDTQYF	TGTGCCAGCAGCCGAGGCGGACGGTTTAGCACAGATACGCAGTATTTT
TRBV12-3/TRBV12-4	-	TRBJ2-3	-	CASSIQGVADTQYF	TGTGCCAGCAGCATACAGGGCGTAGCGGATACGCAGTATTTT
TRBV2	-	TRBJ2-3	TRBD2	CASRDNGGGDTQYF	TGTGCCAGCAGGGACAACGGGGGGGGAGATACGCAGTATTTT
TRBV3-1	-	TRBJ2-4	-	CASSQAGAKNIQYF	TGTGCCAGCAGCCAAGCAGGAGCCAAAAACATTCAGTACTTC
TRBV28	-	TRBJ2-3	-	CASRASSRDTQYF	TGTGCCAGCAGGGCCTCAAGTAGGGATACGCAGTATTTT
TRBV11-3	-	TRBJ2-3	-	CASSPLTGELGTDTQYF	TGTGCCAGCAGCCCGCTGACAGGTGAACTTGGCACAGATACGCAGTATTTT
TRBV27	-	TRBJ2-7	-	CASSHGLSYERYF	TGTGCCAGCAGTCACGGACTTTCCTACGAGCGGTACTTC
TRBV7-6	few	TRBJ2-7	-	CASSAIDGGAEQYF	TGTGCCAGCAGCGCGATAGATGGGGGGGCCGAGCAGTACTTC
TRBV5-6	few	TRBJ2-4	TRBD1	CASSLPDRGEQYF	TGTGCCAGCAGCTTACCAGACAGGGGAGAACAGTACTTC
TRBV3-1	few	TRBJ1-5	TRBD1	CASSQGTGSQPQHF	TGTGCCAGCAGCCAAGGGACAGGTAGTCAGCCCCAGCATTTT
TRBV5-1	few	TRBJ2-3	TRBD2	CASSLDGASGGTDTQYF	TGCGCCAGCAGCTTGGATGGGGCTAGCGGGGGCACAGATACGCAGTATTTT
TRBV29-1	few	TRBJ2-1	-	CSVEDRRGAYNEQFF	TGCAGCGTTGAAGATCGGAGGGGGGCCTACAATGAGCAGTTCTTC
TRBV4-3	few	TRBJ1-4	TRBD1	CASSRSPTGSNEKLFF	TGCGCCAGCAGCCGGTCCCCGACAGGGAGTAATGAAAAACTGTTTTTT
TRBV5-5	-	TRBJ2-7	TRBD1	CASSSTGTGFGQYF	TGTGCCAGCAGCAGCACCGGGACAGGGTTCGGGCAGTACTTC
TRBV3-1	-	TRBJ2-5	TRBD2	CASSQVKGREQYF	TGTGCCAGCAGCCAAGTTAAGGGGAGGGAGCAGTACTTC